A selection of T cell receptor beta chains follows, all from one sample in a study of T cell responses to AZD1222 COVID-19 vaccine. The repertoire was sequenced with immunoSEQ multiplex PCR; TCRdb's copy has only in-frame clones and lacks some. The sample has roughly 100,000 clones, 75% to 90% seen once. The source material was peripheral blood, sampled on day 0 of AZD1222 vaccination. The origin of the receptors is an adult in good health. Each CDR3 is given with its conserved first and last residue. Each record gives: V gene, D gene, clone size, J gene, CDR3 DNA, CDR3 protein. The D gene is left open where the match is weak. Clone sizes are given selectively: once, few, many, or a class where the clone is expanded.

v_gene: TRBV12-5
d_gene: NA
abundance: NA
j_gene: TRBJ1-1
CDR3nt: TGTGCTAGTGCCGAGGTCCCGAGTGTGACTGAAGCTTTCTTT
CDR3aa: CASAEVPSVTEAFF

v_gene: TRBV19
d_gene: NA
abundance: NA
j_gene: TRBJ2-3
CDR3nt: TGTGCCACCCTCCATCCGGGGGTTAGCACAGATACGCAGTATTTT
CDR3aa: CATLHPGVSTDTQYF

v_gene: TRBV7-3
d_gene: NA
abundance: NA
j_gene: TRBJ2-2
CDR3nt: TGTGCCAGCAGCTTTGTCCCAGGGGAGGCCGGGGAGCTGTTTTTT
CDR3aa: CASSFVPGEAGELFF

v_gene: TRBV10-3
d_gene: NA
abundance: few
j_gene: TRBJ2-7
CDR3nt: TGTGCCATCAGTGAGTCGGAGGGATCCCACGAGCAGTACTTC
CDR3aa: CAISESEGSHEQYF

v_gene: TRBV4-1
d_gene: NA
abundance: NA
j_gene: TRBJ1-2
CDR3nt: TGCGCCAGCAGCCAAGTTAGTATCGGCCTTAACTATGGCTACACCTTC
CDR3aa: CASSQVSIGLNYGYTF

v_gene: TRBV6-5
d_gene: NA
abundance: NA
j_gene: TRBJ1-6
CDR3nt: TGTGCCAGCACCCAGGGAGGCTCCTATAATTCACCCCTCCACTTT
CDR3aa: CASTQGGSYNSPLHF

v_gene: TRBV3-1/TRBV3-2
d_gene: NA
abundance: NA
j_gene: TRBJ2-1
CDR3nt: TGTGCCAGCAGCCAAGACGGAGGGGTCGGCAATGAGCAGTTCTTC
CDR3aa: CASSQDGGVGNEQFF

v_gene: TRBV11-2
d_gene: NA
abundance: NA
j_gene: TRBJ2-7
CDR3nt: TGTGCCAGCAGCTTAATCTACGAGCAGTACTTC
CDR3aa: CASSLIYEQYF

v_gene: TRBV28
d_gene: NA
abundance: NA
j_gene: TRBJ2-5
CDR3nt: TGTGCCAGCAGCCGCCAAACTACTCGGGAGACCCAGTACTTC
CDR3aa: CASSRQTTRETQYF

v_gene: TRBV7-8
d_gene: TRBD2
abundance: NA
j_gene: TRBJ2-5
CDR3nt: TGTGCCAGCAGCTTCGGCGGGAGGACCTGGGAGACCCAGTACTTC
CDR3aa: CASSFGGRTWETQYF